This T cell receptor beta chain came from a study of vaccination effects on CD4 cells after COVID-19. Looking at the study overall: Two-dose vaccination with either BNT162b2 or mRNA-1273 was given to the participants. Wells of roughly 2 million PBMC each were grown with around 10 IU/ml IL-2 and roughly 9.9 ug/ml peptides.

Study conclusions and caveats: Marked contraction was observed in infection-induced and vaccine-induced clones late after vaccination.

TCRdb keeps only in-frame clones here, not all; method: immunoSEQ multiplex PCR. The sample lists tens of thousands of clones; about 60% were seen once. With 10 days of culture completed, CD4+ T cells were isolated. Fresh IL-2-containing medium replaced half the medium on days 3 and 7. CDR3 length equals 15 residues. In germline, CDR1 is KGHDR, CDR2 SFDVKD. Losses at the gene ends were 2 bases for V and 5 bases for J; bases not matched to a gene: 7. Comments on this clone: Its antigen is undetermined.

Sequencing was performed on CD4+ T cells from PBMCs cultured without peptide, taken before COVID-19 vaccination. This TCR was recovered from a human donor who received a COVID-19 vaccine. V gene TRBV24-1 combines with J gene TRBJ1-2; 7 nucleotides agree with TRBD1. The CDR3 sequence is CATSDWTGTEYGYTF. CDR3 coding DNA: TGTGCCACCAGTGATTGGACAGGCACGGAGTATGGCTACACCTTC.